Presented here are 25 T cell receptor beta chains from one specimen sequenced in a study of T cell changes during pregnancy in multiple sclerosis. The repertoire was sequenced with immunoSEQ multiplex PCR; TCRdb's copy has only in-frame clones and lacks some. The top ten clones hold 0.99% of a sample with approximately 99,000 clones, roughly 92% of them seen once. Sequencing was performed on peripheral blood, taken after pregnancy. The receptors were gathered from a female donor with multiple sclerosis, enrolled in a pregnancy study.

On this clone itself: Other DNA sequences from this sample encode an identical CDR3 as well. V is TRBV5-6 and J is TRBJ2-7; 11 bases agree with TRBD1. Germline V gene data show CDR1 as SGHDT and CDR2 as YYEEEE. The ends lost 2 bases at V and 3 bases at J; junction bases unmatched: 1. This CDR3 contains 14 residues. The chain's CDR3 is CASSFGTGGYEQYF. For the CDR3, the DNA is TGTGCCAGCAGCTTCGGGACAGGGGGCTACGAGCAGTACTTC.

This rearrangement joins TRBV9 to TRBJ2-2, with D possibly matching TRBD1 (6 bases). Trimming removed 5 bases from V and 0 bases from J, with 14 bases in between. The germline gives CDR1 SGDLS, CDR2 YYNGEE. The CDR3 is 16 residues long. The DNA of the CDR3 is TGTGCCAGCAGACTAGGACAGAGAGCGAACACCGGGGAGCTGTTTTTT. Protein product: CASRLGQRANTGELFF.

The genes are TRBV18 and TRBJ1-4; 9 positions match TRBD1. The germline gives CDR1 KGHSH, CDR2 LQKENI. The CDR3 contains 17 residues. Unmatched junction bases numbered 7, after V lost 3 bases and J lost 2 bases. The CDR3 DNA is TGTGCCAGCTCACCTGAGGACAGGGGTGGGACTAATGAAAAACTGTTTTTT. Translated: CASSPEDRGGTNEKLFF.

The chain recombines TRBV27 with TRBJ1-2; D gene unclear. V lost 3 bases to trimming and J lost 2 bases, with 7 bases between them. This CDR3 is 13 amino acids long. Germline V gene lookup returns CDR1 MNHEY and CDR2 SMNVEV (reference sequence). The CDR3 region has the DNA TGTGCCAGCAGTTTGGAGGCAAACTATGGCTACACCTTC. The encoded protein is CASSLEANYGYTF.

The chain joins TRBV4-3 to TRBJ2-5, with 7 bases aligning to TRBD1. Germline assignment: CDR1 LGHNA and CDR2 YSLEER. With 1 base clipped from V and 5 bases from J, the junction kept 10 bases outside the gene matches. This CDR3 spans 16 amino acids. The CDR3 DNA reads as TGCGCCAGCAGCCAAGGACAGGGAATGGGGTCGGAGACCCAGTACTTC. Translating it yields CASSQGQGMGSETQYF.

The V gene is TRBV5-4, the J gene TRBJ2-1; D perhaps matches TRBD2 (5 bases). Trimming took off 4 bases at V and 9 bases at J, with 11 bases between the two ends. Per the germline V gene, CDR1 is SGHNT and CDR2 is YYREEE (reference sequence). The CDR3 spans 12 residues. Here the CDR3 DNA reads TGTGCCAGCAGCAATCTAGCTTCTGAGCAGTTCTTC. It is translated as CASSNLASEQFF.

V and J are TRBV11-2 and TRBJ2-7, with D perhaps TRBD2 (6 bases). CDR3 length: 14 amino acids. Trimming shortened V by 7 bases and J by 5 bases, and 18 bases separated the two germline ends. The germline CDR1 and CDR2 sequences are SGHAT and FQNNGV. The CDR3 spells CASTFRYSGHEQYF. DNA of the CDR3: TGTGCCAGCACCTTTAGGTATAGCGGCCACGAGCAGTACTTC. Full variable domain (remainder filled in from reference TRBV11-2 and TRBJ2-7): EAGVAQSPRYKIIEKRQSVAFWCNPISGHATLYWYQQILGQGPKLLIQFQNNGVVDDSQLPKDRFSAERLKGVDSTLKIQPAKLEDSAVYLCASTFRYSGHEQYFGPGTRLTVT.

This clone was seen once. This chain connects TRBV27 to TRBJ2-2, with 10 bases that match TRBD2. Germline V lookup: CDR1 MNHEY, CDR2 SMNVEV (reference sequence). V was clipped by 5 bases and J by 5 bases; unmatched bases: 2. CDR3 size: 14 residues. The CDR3 DNA sequence: TGTGCCAGCAGTGCGGGACTAGCGACCGGGGAGCTGTTTTTT. Its translation: CASSAGLATGELFF.

The chain employs TRBV5-6 and TRBJ2-7; 10 bases align to TRBD2. Germline V CDR1 and CDR2: SGHDT, YYEEEE. V lost 4 bases and J lost 7; bases outside the gene matches: 14. This CDR3 spans 16 amino acids. CDR3 bases: TGTGCCAGCAGCCCGGCGGGGAGCGGGAGGGCGGTTGAGCAGTACTTC. It specifies CASSPAGSGRAVEQYF.

The rearrangement links TRBV23-1 to TRBJ2-1; 8 bases agree with TRBD2. TRBV23-1 is placed among ORFs of uncertain function. The CDR3 is made up of 17 amino acids. V lost 8 bases to trimming and J lost 2 bases; unmatched junction nucleotides: 14. This CDR3 is CASRPPTVAGTYNEQFF. The CDR3 nucleotides read TGCGCCAGCCGCCCACCGACCGTAGCGGGAACCTACAATGAGCAGTTCTTC.

The chain combines TRBV6-1 with TRBJ2-7; 8 bases fit TRBD1. In germline, CDR1 is MNHNS, CDR2 SASEGT. The CDR3 loop spans 10 amino acids. The J segment lost 11 bases and the V segment lost 6 bases, leaving 3 bases of the junction unmatched. This CDR3 is CASRQTGEYF. The CDR3 DNA reads as TGTGCCAGCAGACAGACAGGGGAGTACTTC.

The V gene is TRBV4-1, the J gene TRBJ1-1; 9 bases align to TRBD1. The CDR3 covers 17 residues. V lost 4 bases to trimming and J lost 0 bases; unmatched junction nucleotides: 9. Per germline, CDR1 MGHRA and CDR2 YSYEKL. Here the CDR3 DNA reads TGCGCCAGCAGCCCCGGTACGGGACAGGGATTGAACACTGAAGCTTTCTTT. It yields the protein CASSPGTGQGLNTEAFF.

The chain carries TRBV5-1 and TRBJ2-1; D is possibly TRBD2 (5 bases). In germline, CDR1 is SGHRS, CDR2 YFSETQ. The CDR3 is 12 residues long. Deletions cut 4 bases from V and 8 bases from J, with 10 bases between. The CDR3 region is CASSGTSDEQFF. CDR3 nucleotide sequence: TGCGCCAGCAGCGGTACTAGTGATGAGCAGTTCTTC. The entire variable domain, with the rest obtained from reference TRBV5-1 and TRBJ2-1, is as follows: KAGVTQTPRYLIKTRGQQVTLSCSPISGHRSVSWYQQTPGQGLQFLFEYFSETQRNKGNFPGRFSGRQFSNSRSEMNVSTLELGDSALYLCASSGTSDEQFFGPGTRLTVL.

This chain links TRBV11-3 with TRBJ1-1; D may be TRBD1 (5 bases). The germline V gene has CDR1 SGHNT and CDR2 YENEEA. V shed 3 bases and J shed 2 bases, with 10 bases lying between them. The CDR3 has 14 residues. The CDR3 here is CASSFRGTNTEAFF. The CDR3 DNA is TGTGCCAGCAGCTTCCGGGGGACCAACACTGAAGCTTTCTTT.

This chain joins TRBV11-3 and TRBJ2-7; no clear D gene. The germline CDR1 and CDR2 sequences are SGHNT and YENEEA. Trimming pared 5 bases from V and 1 base from J, leaving 9 bases between. This CDR3 has 13 amino acids. The CDR3: CASSPRTSYEQYF. For the CDR3, the DNA is TGTGCCAGCAGCCCCCGAACTTCCTACGAGCAGTACTTC.

The V and J genes are TRBV19 and TRBJ1-1; no clear D gene. Germline lookup yields CDR1 LNHDA and CDR2 SQIVND (reference sequence). V lost 11 bases, J lost 2 bases, and 6 bases lay in between. This CDR3 spans 10 amino acids. The CDR3 here is CAAGNTEAFF. The CDR3 DNA follows: TGTGCCGCGGGAAACACTGAAGCTTTCTTT.

The V gene is TRBV6-4, the J gene TRBJ2-2; D remains unclear. V lost 3 bases and J 5 bases, leaving 10 bases between the germline ends. This CDR3 is 14 amino acids long. The V gene's germline CDR1 is MRHNA and CDR2 SNTAGT. CDR3 region: CASSEAPLTGELFF. CDR3 DNA sequence: TGTGCCAGCAGTGAGGCCCCTCTTACCGGGGAGCTGTTTTTT.

The chain couples TRBV7-9 to TRBJ1-3, with D perhaps TRBD1 (5 bases). The CDR3 totals 16 residues. V gave up 5 bases and J gave up 0 bases, with 14 bases separating them. Germline V gene data show CDR1 as SEHNR and CDR2 as FQNEAQ (reference sequence). The CDR3 protein is CASSPGFLGSGNTIYF. For the CDR3, the DNA is TGTGCCAGCAGCCCAGGGTTCCTAGGCTCTGGAAACACCATATATTTT.

The rearrangement links TRBV4-1 to TRBJ2-2; 14 nucleotides align to TRBD2. V dropped 0 bases and J dropped 7; count of bases not matched to a gene: 10. Germline loops: CDR1 MGHRA, CDR2 YSYEKL. The CDR3 has 19 residues. Here the CDR3 DNA reads TGCGCCAGCAGCCAAGATCGGGGACTAGCGGGAGCAAACGGCGGGGAGCTGTTTTTT. Protein sequence: CASSQDRGLAGANGGELFF.

V is TRBV29-1 and J is TRBJ1-2; D perhaps matches TRBD1 (5 bases). The CDR3 length is 12 residues. The germline V and J ends were trimmed by 4 bases and 8 bases, with 14 bases remaining between them. The germline gives CDR1 SQVTM, CDR2 ANQGSEA. This CDR3 reads CSVGQGYWGYTF. The CDR3 DNA sequence: TGCAGCGTTGGGCAGGGCTACTGGGGCTACACCTTC.

The CDR3 nucleotides are TGCGCCAGCCGCCCGACCGGGACTAGGCTCATAACGCAGTATTTT. Translated: CASRPTGTRLITQYF. The rearrangement joins TRBV5-1 to TRBJ2-3; TRBD2 matches at 8 bases. This CDR3 is 15 amino acids long. Germline V gene sequence: CDR1 SGHRS, CDR2 YFSETQ. V was pared by 7 bases and J by 9 bases, with 16 bases of the junction left unmatched.

V gene TRBV29-1 combines with J gene TRBJ1-2, with 11 nucleotides matching TRBD1. V gave up 4 bases and J gave up 3 bases; unmatched junction bases: 10. Germline V gene sequence: CDR1 SQVTM, CDR2 ANQGSEA. This CDR3 is built from 16 residues. CDR3 loop: CSVAGGTGGLDYGYTF. CDR3 nucleotide sequence: TGCAGCGTTGCGGGAGGGACAGGGGGTCTGGACTATGGCTACACCTTC.

The chain uses TRBV5-1 and TRBJ2-5; 8 nucleotides match TRBD2. V lost 1 base to trimming and J lost 4 bases; unmatched junction nucleotides: 12. The CDR3 sequence is 17 residues long. Germline CDR1 SGHRS, CDR2 YFSETQ. The CDR3 here is CASSLFNSGINGETQYF. CDR3 nucleotide sequence: TGCGCCAGCAGCTTGTTTAATAGCGGGATAAATGGAGAGACCCAGTACTTC.

This chain uses TRBV27 with TRBJ2-7, with TRBD2 identical over 7 bases. Trimming removed 3 bases from V and 6 bases from J; junction bases left unmatched: 5. The CDR3 spans 13 residues. Per the germline V gene, CDR1 is MNHEY and CDR2 is SMNVEV (reference sequence). CDR3 coding DNA: TGTGCCAGCAGTTTCGTGGGAGGGCCCGAGCAGTACTTC. Translation: CASSFVGGPEQYF.

This clone occurred once. The V and J genes are TRBV25-1 and TRBJ2-3, with D possibly being TRBD2 (5 bases). Trimming pared 3 bases from V and 3 bases from J, leaving 13 bases between. Germline assignment: CDR1 MGHDK and CDR2 SYGVNS. The CDR3 runs to 15 residues. The CDR3 DNA reads as TGTGCCAGCAGTGAGTCCGGGAATCCGACAGATACGCAGTATTTT. Translated, it gives CASSESGNPTDTQYF.